This entry concerns a single T cell receptor beta chain. Its antigen is undetermined. In germline, CDR1 is SGHVS, CDR2 FQNEAQ. Between the trimmed V and J ends, which lost 3 bases and 10 bases, there was a span of 11 bases. The CDR3 consists of 12 residues. This specimen comes from a study of cytomegalovirus exposure and HLA in healthy donors. General observations from the study: Indistinguishability led to the exclusion of some V segments, TRBV6-2 and TRBV6-3 included.

Donors were ostensibly healthy at sampling, although undocumented immune exposures were probable. Amplification used 60 Vbeta primers and 13 Jbeta primers. TCRdb's copy holds only in-frame clones and misses some; the assay was immunoSEQ multiplex PCR. This table holds hundreds of thousands of clones, about 90% found once. The V and J genes are TRBV7-8 and TRBJ2-3; weak D call: TRBD2 (5 bases). The receptor was isolated from a woman aged 18 to 35 in good health and CMV-seronegative. The sequencing sample was made of PBMCs. The CDR3 spells CASSFVISAQYF. CDR3 coding DNA: TGTGCCAGCAGCTTTGTAATTAGCGCGCAGTATTTT. Full variable domain (remainder filled in from reference TRBV7-8 and TRBJ2-3): GAGVSQSPRYKVAKRGQDVALRCDPISGHVSLFWYQQALGQGPEFLTYFQNEAQLDKSGLPSDRFFAERPEGSVSTLKIQRTQQEDSAVYLCASSFVISAQYFGPGTRLTVL.